The 20 T cell receptor beta chains below come from one sample, sequenced in a study of blood T cell repertoires in COVID-19. This table comes from immunoSEQ multiplex PCR, and its TCRdb copy is limited to in-frame clones, with some not included. The sample lists some 120,000 clones; roughly nine tenths were seen once. Source material: peripheral blood. These receptors all come from a man aged 55 to 70 with COVID-19, enrolled during active disease.

V is TRBV28 and J is TRBJ1-4, with 7 bases aligning to TRBD1. The V segment lost 5 bases and the J segment 14 bases; nucleotides outside the gene matches: 14. This CDR3 has 14 residues. Germline CDR1 and CDR2: MDHEN and SYDVKM. The CDR3 nucleotides are TGTGCCAGCAGTCTCCCGACAGGGCCACGAGGTCTGTTTTTT. Protein: CASSLPTGPRGLFF.

The rearrangement joins TRBV2 to TRBJ2-4, with 11 bases that match TRBD1. The CDR3 covers 16 residues. Trimming at V came to 6 bases and at J to 0 bases, leaving 4 bases not matched to a gene. CDR1 and CDR2 from the germline V gene are SNHLY and FYNNEI. As DNA, the CDR3 is TGTGCCAGCAGGGCCGGGACAGGGGGAGCCAAAAACATTCAGTACTTC. It specifies CASRAGTGGAKNIQYF.

This clone was recorded only once. The V gene is TRBV3-1 (or the pseudogene TRBV3-2), the J gene TRBJ1-6, with 8 bases matching TRBD1. V lost 5 bases, J lost 10 bases, and 7 bases stayed unmatched. Germline V gene data show CDR1 as LGHDT and CDR2 as YNNKEL (reference sequence). The CDR3 sequence is 14 residues long. For the CDR3, the DNA is TGTGCCAGCAGCGGGACAGGAGATTTATCACCCCTCCACTTT. It specifies CASSGTGDLSPLHF.

The chain is built from TRBV11-1 and TRBJ2-7; 8 bases align to TRBD1. The J segment lost 5 bases and the V segment lost 5 bases, leaving 11 bases of the junction unmatched. CDR1 SGHAT and CDR2 FQDESV come from the germline V gene (reference sequence). This CDR3 has 15 residues. CDR3 sequence reads: CASSHWTGLRDEQYF. The CDR3 DNA is TGTGCCAGCAGCCACTGGACAGGGCTCCGTGACGAGCAGTACTTC.

This sequence joins TRBV2 and TRBJ2-7; no clear D gene. This CDR3 region has 13 residues. CDR1 is SNHLY and CDR2 is FYNNEI in the germline V gene. Trimming shortened V by 1 base and J by 2 bases, and 6 bases separated the two germline ends. The CDR3 sequence is CASSEGHTYEQYF. CDR3 sequence (DNA): TGTGCCAGCAGTGAAGGGCACACCTACGAGCAGTACTTC.

This clone has a single count. In nucleotides, the CDR3 is TGTGCCAGCAGCCCGAGAGATAGAGTTAGCGATTCCTACAATGAGCAGTTCTTC. This gives the protein CASSPRDRVSDSYNEQFF. The chain uses TRBV13 and TRBJ2-1; possibly TRBD2 for D (5 bases). The CDR3 runs to 18 residues. The V end lost 5 bases, the J end lost 1 base, and 21 bases lay between the germline ends. Per germline, CDR1 PRHDT and CDR2 FYEKMQ (reference sequence). The full variable domain, completed using reference TRBV13 and TRBJ2-1, is AAGVIQSPRHLIKEKRETATLKCYPIPRHDTVYWYQQGPGQDPQFLISFYEKMQSDKGSIPDRFSAQQFSDYHSELNMSSLELGDSALYFCASSPRDRVSDSYNEQFFGPGTRLTVL.

The chain is built from TRBV19 and TRBJ2-1; 9 bases agree with TRBD2. This CDR3 contains 16 residues. The germline CDR1 and CDR2 sequences are LNHDA and SQIVND (reference sequence). J was trimmed by 7 bases and V by 2 bases; bases with no gene match: 9. DNA for the CDR3: TGTGCCAGTAGTATAACGTGGCCTAGCGGGACTAATGAGCAGTTCTTC. Translating gives CASSITWPSGTNEQFF.

CDR3 loop: CSVVLSTATGELFF. CDR3 bases: TGCAGCGTTGTTCTCTCGACAGCCACCGGGGAGCTGTTTTTT. The J gene is TRBJ2-2, the V gene TRBV29-1; a weak D match, TRBD1 (5 bases). Trimming stripped 4 bases from V and 4 bases from J, with 13 bases between. This CDR3 has 14 residues. CDR1 is SQVTM, CDR2 ANQGSEA, per germline.

This clone appeared a single time. The rearrangement uses TRBV11-2 and TRBJ2-3, with D perhaps TRBD2 (5 bases). Germline assignment: CDR1 SGHAT and CDR2 FQNNGV. The ends were cut back, 3 bases at V and 2 bases at J, with 9 bases in the middle. This CDR3 spans 14 amino acids. CDR3 nucleotides: TGTGCCAGCAGCTTCGGAGCGGTCACAGATACGCAGTATTTT. Translated: CASSFGAVTDTQYF.

The chain links TRBV7-3 to TRBJ2-3, with D tentatively TRBD1 (5 bases). Germline CDR1 reads SGHTA; CDR2 reads FQGTGA. V shed 5 bases and J shed 3 bases, with 12 bases lying between them. The CDR3 extends over 14 amino acids. CDR3 protein: CASSPGRQTDTQYF. DNA for the CDR3: TGTGCCAGCAGCCCCGGCCGACAGACAGATACGCAGTATTTT.

V and J are TRBV27 and TRBJ2-1; D gene uncertain. CDR3 length equals 13 residues. CDR1 and CDR2 from the germline V gene are MNHEY and SMNVEV (reference sequence). V was pared by 5 bases and J by 4 bases, with 9 bases between. Written as DNA, the CDR3 is TGTGCCAGCAGTCCGCTGGAGTACAATGAGCAGTTCTTC. Protein sequence: CASSPLEYNEQFF.

DNA of the CDR3: TGTGCCACCAGCCGAGCGTTCGGGGGAGGGGACACCGGGGAGCTGTTTTTT. As protein: CATSRAFGGGDTGELFF. The genes are TRBV15 and TRBJ2-2, with 7 nucleotides matching TRBD2. V was clipped by 5 bases and J by 3 bases; unmatched bases: 12. From germline, CDR1 is LNHNV and CDR2 YYDKDF (reference sequence). This CDR3 contains 17 residues. Combining the CDR3 with reference TRBV15 and TRBJ2-2 gives the whole variable domain DAMVIQNPRYQVTQFGKPVTLSCSQTLNHNVMYWYQQKSSQAPKLLFHYYDKDFNNEADTPDNFQSRRPNTSFCFLDIRSPGLGDTAMYLCATSRAFGGGDTGELFFGEGSRLTVL.

This clone has a single count. The chain joins TRBV28 to TRBJ1-1, with D unresolved. V was trimmed by 8 bases and J by 1 base, leaving 11 bases between them. CDR1 and CDR2 from the germline V gene are MDHEN and SYDVKM. This CDR3 region has 13 residues. The CDR3 DNA is TGTGCCAGCCCCTCCAGCGGGAACACTGAAGCTTTCTTT. As protein: CASPSSGNTEAFF.

The V and J genes are TRBV19 and TRBJ2-7; D is possibly TRBD2 (6 bases). Trimming stripped 3 bases from V and 9 bases from J, with 18 bases between. The CDR3 has 14 residues. Germline loops: CDR1 LNHDA, CDR2 SQIVND (reference sequence). The CDR3 spells CASSMRGLTSGQYF. The CDR3 region has the DNA TGTGCCAGTAGTATGCGGGGCCTTACTTCGGGGCAGTACTTC. The full variable domain, rest sourced from reference TRBV19 and TRBJ2-7, is DGGITQSPKYLFRKEGQNVTLSCEQNLNHDAMYWYRQDPGQGLRLIYYSQIVNDFQKGDIAEGYSVSREKKESFPLTVTSAQKNPTAFYLCASSMRGLTSGQYFGPGTRLTVT.

This chain links TRBV30 with TRBJ1-2, with a possible D match to TRBD1 (6 bases). Deletions cut 0 bases from V and 13 bases from J, with 15 bases between. Germline V gene data show CDR1 as GTSNPN and CDR2 as SVGIG (reference sequence). This CDR3 region has 12 residues. Here the CDR3 reads CAWSVAGAIGTF. The CDR3 nucleotides read TGTGCCTGGAGTGTAGCAGGGGCCATCGGCACCTTC.

The V and J genes are TRBV4-1 and TRBJ1-6; D call uncertain. Germline lookup yields CDR1 MGHRA and CDR2 YSYEKL. CDR3 length equals 13 residues. Trimming pared 2 bases from V and 11 bases from J, leaving 10 bases between. Here the CDR3 DNA reads TGCGCCAGCAGCCAATTACCTTCGGCACCCCTCCACTTT. Translating gives CASSQLPSAPLHF.

This chain uses TRBV3-1 (or the pseudogene TRBV3-2) with TRBJ1-1; 10 bases are a match to TRBD1. V lost 4 bases to trimming and J lost 7 bases; unmatched junction nucleotides: 9. Germline CDR1 and CDR2: LGHDT and YNNKEL (reference sequence). The CDR3 runs 15 residues. CDR3 sequence: CASSPLDRGTSEAFF. DNA of the CDR3: TGTGCCAGCAGCCCCCTGGACAGGGGGACCAGTGAAGCTTTCTTT.

This clone was seen only a few times. The chain employs TRBV10-1 and TRBJ2-7, with 7 bases identical to TRBD1. In germline, CDR1 is WNHNN, CDR2 SYGVQD (reference sequence). The CDR3 spans 15 residues. The junction had 6 bases not matched to a gene; V was cut back by 2 bases and J by 2 bases. CDR3 coding DNA: TGCGCCAGCAGTGAGAACAGGGGTCCCACCTACGAGCAGTACTTC. It is translated as CASSENRGPTYEQYF.

V and J are TRBV5-1 and TRBJ2-7; TRBD1 aligns across 7 bases. The trim removed 0 bases at V and 3 bases at J, leaving 6 bases unmatched. Germline V CDR1 and CDR2: SGHRS, YFSETQ. This CDR3 is 15 amino acids long. For the CDR3, the DNA is TGCGCCAGCAGCTTGGAACAGGGGAGTATCTACGAGCAGTACTTC. It translates to CASSLEQGSIYEQYF.

V gene TRBV15 combines with J gene TRBJ1-5, with a tentative D call TRBD1 (5 bases). The CDR3 covers 14 residues. In germline, CDR1 is LNHNV, CDR2 YYDKDF (reference sequence). Trimming took 5 bases from V and 4 from J, leaving 12 bases between them. The CDR3 nucleotides are TGTGCCACCAGCTCAATCGGGGGGAATCAGCCCCAGCATTTT. This gives the protein CATSSIGGNQPQHF.